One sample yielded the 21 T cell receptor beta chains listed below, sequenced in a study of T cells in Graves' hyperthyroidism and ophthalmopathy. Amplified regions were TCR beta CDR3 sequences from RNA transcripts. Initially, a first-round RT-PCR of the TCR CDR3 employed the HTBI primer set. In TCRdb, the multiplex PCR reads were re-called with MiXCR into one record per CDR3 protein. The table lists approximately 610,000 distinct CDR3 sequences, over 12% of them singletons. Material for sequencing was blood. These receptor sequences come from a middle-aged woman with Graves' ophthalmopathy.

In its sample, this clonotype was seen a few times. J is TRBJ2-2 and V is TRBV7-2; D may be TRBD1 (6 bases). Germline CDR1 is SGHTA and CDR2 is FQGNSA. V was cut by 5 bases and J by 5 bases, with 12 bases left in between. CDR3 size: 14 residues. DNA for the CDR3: TGTGCCAGCAGCAAAAAACAGGGTACCGGGGAGCTGTTTTTT. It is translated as CASSKKQGTGELFF.

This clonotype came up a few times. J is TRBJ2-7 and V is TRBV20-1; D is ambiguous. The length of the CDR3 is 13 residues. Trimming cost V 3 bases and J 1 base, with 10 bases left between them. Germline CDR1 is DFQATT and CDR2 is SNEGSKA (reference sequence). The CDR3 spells CSARWGPSYEQYF. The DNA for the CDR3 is TGCAGTGCTAGGTGGGGTCCTTCCTACGAGCAGTACTTC.

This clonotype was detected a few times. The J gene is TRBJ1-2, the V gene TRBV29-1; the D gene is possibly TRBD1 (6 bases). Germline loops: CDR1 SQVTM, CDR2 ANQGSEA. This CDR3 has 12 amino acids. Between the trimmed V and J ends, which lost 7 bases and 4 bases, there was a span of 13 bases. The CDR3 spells CSGRDTSYGYTF. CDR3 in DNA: TGCAGCGGCCGGGACACTTCCTATGGCTACACCTTC.

The CDR3 here is CASSHLRAGTGLSEQYF. In nucleotides, the CDR3 is TGTGCCAGCAGCCACCTCAGGGCCGGGACAGGGCTCTCCGAGCAGTACTTC. The genes are TRBV3-1 and TRBJ2-7, with 9 bases lining up with TRBD1. The CDR3 is made up of 17 amino acids. Germline CDR1 reads LGHDT; CDR2 reads YNNKEL (reference sequence). V shed 3 bases, J shed 6 bases, and the junction held 15 bases outside the gene matches.

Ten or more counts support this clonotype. CDR3 region: CASRTPGNTIYF. In DNA form, the CDR3 reads TGTGCCAGCAGAACTCCCGGAAACACCATATATTTT. V gene TRBV28 combines with J gene TRBJ1-3; D call uncertain. The CDR3 contains 12 residues. Trimming shortened V by 6 bases and J by 4 bases, and 7 bases separated the two germline ends. Germline loops: CDR1 MDHEN, CDR2 SYDVKM.

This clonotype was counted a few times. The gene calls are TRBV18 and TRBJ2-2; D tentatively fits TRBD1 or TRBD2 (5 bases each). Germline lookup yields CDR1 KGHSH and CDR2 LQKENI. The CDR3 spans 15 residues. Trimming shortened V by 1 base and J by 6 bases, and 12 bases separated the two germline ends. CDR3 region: CASSPLGQGAGELFF. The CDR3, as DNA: TGTGCCAGCTCACCACTCGGGCAGGGAGCCGGGGAGCTGTTTTTT.

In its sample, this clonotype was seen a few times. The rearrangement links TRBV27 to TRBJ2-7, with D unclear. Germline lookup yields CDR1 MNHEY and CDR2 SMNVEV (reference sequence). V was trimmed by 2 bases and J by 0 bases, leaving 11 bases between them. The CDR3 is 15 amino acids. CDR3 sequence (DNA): TGTGCCAGCAGTTTAAAGGACGGTGTCTCCTACGAGCAGTACTTC. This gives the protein CASSLKDGVSYEQYF.

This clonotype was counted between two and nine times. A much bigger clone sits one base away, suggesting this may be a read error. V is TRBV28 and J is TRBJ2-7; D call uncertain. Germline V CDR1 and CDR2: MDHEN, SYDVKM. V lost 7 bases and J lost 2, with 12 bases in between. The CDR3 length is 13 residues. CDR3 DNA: TGTGCCAGCATTGGCCCTTTTACCTACGAGCAGTACTTC. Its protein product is CASIGPFTYEQYF.

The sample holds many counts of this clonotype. Here the CDR3 reads CASSYSSARTGELFF. CDR3 in DNA: TGTGCCAGCAGTTACTCTAGCGCTCGCACCGGGGAGCTGTTTTTT. The chain has TRBV6-5 and TRBJ2-2; D is possibly TRBD2 (5 bases). CDR1 is MNHEY, CDR2 SVGAGI, per germline. V lost 0 bases and J 4 bases, leaving 9 bases between the germline ends. The length of the CDR3 is 15 residues.

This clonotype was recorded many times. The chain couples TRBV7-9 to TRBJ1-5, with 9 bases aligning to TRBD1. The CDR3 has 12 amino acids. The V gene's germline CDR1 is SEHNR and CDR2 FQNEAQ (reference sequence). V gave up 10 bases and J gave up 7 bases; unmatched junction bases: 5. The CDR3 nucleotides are TGTGCCATCGGGGACAGGGACCAGCCCCAGCATTTT. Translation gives CAIGDRDQPQHF.

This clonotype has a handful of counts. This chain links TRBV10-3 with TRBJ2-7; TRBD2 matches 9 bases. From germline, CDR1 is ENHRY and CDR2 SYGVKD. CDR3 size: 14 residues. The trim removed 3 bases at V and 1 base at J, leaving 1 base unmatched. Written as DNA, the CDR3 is TGTGCCATCAGTGACAGCGGGGGGTCCTACGAGCAGTACTTC. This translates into CAISDSGGSYEQYF.

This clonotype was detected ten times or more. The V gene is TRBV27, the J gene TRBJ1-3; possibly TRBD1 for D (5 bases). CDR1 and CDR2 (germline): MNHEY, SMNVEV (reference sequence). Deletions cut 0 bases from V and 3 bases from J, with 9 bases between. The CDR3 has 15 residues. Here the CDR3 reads CASSLSGGHGNTIYF. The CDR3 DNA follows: TGTGCCAGCAGTTTATCGGGAGGACATGGAAACACCATATATTTT.

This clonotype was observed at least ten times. The CDR3 nucleotides read TGTGCCAGGTCCGTAGTCTCCTATAATTCACCCCTCCACTTT. This gives the protein CARSVVSYNSPLHF. This rearrangement joins TRBV28 to TRBJ1-6, with D uncertain. The germline V and J ends were trimmed by 9 bases and 0 bases, with 9 bases remaining between them. This CDR3 has 14 amino acids. The V gene's germline CDR1 is MDHEN and CDR2 SYDVKM.

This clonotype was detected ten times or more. The CDR3 is CASSPGGRVHEQYF. CDR3 bases: TGTGCCAGCAGCCCAGGAGGGCGGGTCCACGAGCAGTACTTC. This chain uses TRBV11-2 with TRBJ2-7, with TRBD2 as a possible D gene (6 bases). This CDR3 comprises 14 residues. Germline assignment: CDR1 SGHAT and CDR2 FQNNGV. V lost 5 bases to trimming and J lost 5 bases, with 16 bases between them. Drawing the rest from reference TRBV11-2 and TRBJ2-7, the complete variable domain is EAGVAQSPRYKIIEKRQSVAFWCNPISGHATLYWYQQILGQGPKLLIQFQNNGVVDDSQLPKDRFSAERLKGVDSTLKIQPAKLEDSAVYLCASSPGGRVHEQYFGPGTRLTVT.

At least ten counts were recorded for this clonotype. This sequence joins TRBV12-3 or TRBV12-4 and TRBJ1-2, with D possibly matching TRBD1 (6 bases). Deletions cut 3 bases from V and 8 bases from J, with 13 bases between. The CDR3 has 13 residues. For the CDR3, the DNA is TGTGCCAGCAGTTTGAAAGGGGGAGAGGGCTACACCTTC. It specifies CASSLKGGEGYTF.

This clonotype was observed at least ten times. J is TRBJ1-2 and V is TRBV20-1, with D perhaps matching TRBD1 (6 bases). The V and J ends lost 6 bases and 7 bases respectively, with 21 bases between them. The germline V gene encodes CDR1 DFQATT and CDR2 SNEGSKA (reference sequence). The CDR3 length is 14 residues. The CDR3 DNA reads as TGCAGTGCCATCCACCCGACGGGGGCGGGTGGCTACACCTTC. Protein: CSAIHPTGAGGYTF.

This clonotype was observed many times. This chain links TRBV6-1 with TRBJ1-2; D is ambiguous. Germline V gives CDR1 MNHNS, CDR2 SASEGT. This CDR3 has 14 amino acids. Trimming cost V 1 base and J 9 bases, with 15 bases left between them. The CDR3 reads CASSEGGTATSYTF. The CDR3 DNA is TGTGCCAGCAGTGAAGGGGGAACGGCTACCAGCTACACCTTC.

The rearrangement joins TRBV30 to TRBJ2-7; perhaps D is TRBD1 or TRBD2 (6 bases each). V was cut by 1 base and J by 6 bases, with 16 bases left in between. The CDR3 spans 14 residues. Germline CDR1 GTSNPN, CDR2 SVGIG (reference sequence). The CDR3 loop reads CAWSAFRRGREQYF. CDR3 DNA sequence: TGTGCCTGGAGTGCTTTTCGACGGGGGCGCGAGCAGTACTTC.

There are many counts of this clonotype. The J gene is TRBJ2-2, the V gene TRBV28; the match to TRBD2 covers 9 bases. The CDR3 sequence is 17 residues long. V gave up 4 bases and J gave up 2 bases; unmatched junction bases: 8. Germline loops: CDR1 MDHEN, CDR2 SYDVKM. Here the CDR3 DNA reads TGTGCCAGCAGTTCGTCACCGACTAGCGGTAACACCGGGGAGCTGTTTTTT. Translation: CASSSSPTSGNTGELFF.

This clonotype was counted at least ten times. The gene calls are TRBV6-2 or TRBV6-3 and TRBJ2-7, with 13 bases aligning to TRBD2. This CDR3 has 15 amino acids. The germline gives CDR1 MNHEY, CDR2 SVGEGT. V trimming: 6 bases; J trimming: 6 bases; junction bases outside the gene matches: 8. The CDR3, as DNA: TGTGCCAGCAGCCCCGTGACTAGCGGGAGGATCGAGCAGTACTTC. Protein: CASSPVTSGRIEQYF.

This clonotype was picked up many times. CDR3 nucleotide sequence: TGTGCCAGCAGTTTCGAACGGACAGGTGAAGCTTTCTTT. Its translation is CASSFERTGEAFF. The chain carries TRBV6-5 and TRBJ1-1; 7 nucleotides line up with TRBD1. The germline CDR1 and CDR2 sequences are MNHEY and SVGAGI. After removal of 4 bases from V and 7 bases from J, the junction contained 6 bases not matched to a gene. The CDR3 extends over 13 amino acids.